The entry below gives a single T cell receptor beta chain sequence along with its context. Its specificity is not known. This entry belongs to a study of CD4+ T cells in melanoma. Whole-study findings and limits: CD8+ T cell, macrophage and B cell function reportedly correlated with neoantigen-specific CD4+ T cells. Diverse differentiation states were reported for melanoma neoantigen-specific CD4+ T cells.

This CDR3 spans 18 amino acids. Here immunoSEQ multiplex PCR was the method, and the copy in TCRdb shows in-frame clones only, minus some. Of 110,000 to 150,000 clones in the sample, 80% to 95% were seen once. This receptor was identified in a human donor with melanoma. The chain recombines TRBV12-1 with TRBJ2-1; the listed D gene, TRBD2, was not tested against the DNA. TRBV12-1 is a listed pseudogene. For the CDR3, the DNA is TGTGCCAGCAGCTTTGGTTCTAGGCGGAGCCTTTATTTCGATGAGCAGTTCTTC. As protein: CASSFGSRRSLYFDEQFF.